This T cell receptor (beta chain) was observed in a study of T-cell reconstitution after alpha-beta-depleted transplantation in children. Comment on this clonotype: This could be a read error, since a much larger clone is one nucleotide away.

Germline V gene lookup returns CDR1 SQVTM and CDR2 ANQGSEA. The CDR3 loop spans 14 amino acids. The ends were cut back, 8 bases at V and 3 bases at J, with 18 bases in the middle. Unique molecular identifiers were used in preparing the TCRbeta library. TCRdb called the PCR reads again in MiXCR, with one record for every CDR3 protein. The sample has approximately 210,000 distinct CDR3 sequences; about 14% are singletons. The gene calls are TRBV29-1 and TRBJ2-3; D unresolved. The receptor was isolated from a human donor who donated a stem cell graft to a child with acute lymphoblastic leukemia. The starting material was PBMCs from the stem cell graft donor, obtained from the stem cell graft. The CDR3 region has the DNA TGCAGCATTGTTCGGTGGGATGCAACAGATACGCAGTATTTT. This translates into CSIVRWDATDTQYF.